The rows below give T cell receptor beta chains drawn from one sample of a study of regulatory T cells in long-lasting Graves disease. One entry per CDR3 protein, called by TCRdb with MiXCR from the multiplex PCR reads. The sample has hundreds of thousands of distinct CDR3 sequences, approximately 13% seen once. In addition, the sample was reused for a study of T cells in Graves' hyperthyroidism and ophthalmopathy.

This specimen consisted of peripheral blood mononuclear cells (PBMCs), obtained at new diagnosis, from a patient treated with antithyroid drugs. The receptors come from a young man with Graves disease. The CDR3 runs from the conserved cysteine through the conserved F or W. A D gene is named only where the DNA matches it firmly. Part of the rows lack a size; the others show once, few, many or a class for expanded clones.

abundance: few
v_gene: TRBV3-1
j_gene: TRBJ1-3
d_gene: -
CDR3nt: TGTGCCAGCAGCCAACAAGGGGGAAACACCATATATTTT
CDR3aa: CASSQQGGNTIYF

abundance: few
v_gene: TRBV20-1
j_gene: TRBJ2-3
d_gene: -
CDR3nt: TGCAGTGCCTCGGATCCCACAGATACGCAGTATTTT
CDR3aa: CSASDPTDTQYF

abundance: few
v_gene: TRBV24-1
j_gene: TRBJ2-2
d_gene: -
CDR3nt: TGTGCCACCAGTGACCCATCACTAGCTTCCACCGGGGAGCTGTTTTTT
CDR3aa: CATSDPSLASTGELFF

abundance: many
v_gene: TRBV6-2/TRBV6-3
j_gene: TRBJ2-1
d_gene: -
CDR3nt: TGTGCCAGCAGCCTAAGGGCTACCTACAATGAGCAGTTCTTC
CDR3aa: CASSLRATYNEQFF

abundance: many
v_gene: TRBV12-3/TRBV12-4
j_gene: TRBJ1-3
d_gene: -
CDR3nt: TGTGCCAGCAGTCCCCTCATGGCCCTGAGCTCTGGAAACACCATATATTTT
CDR3aa: CASSPLMALSSGNTIYF

abundance: -
v_gene: TRBV20-1
j_gene: TRBJ2-5
d_gene: -
CDR3nt: TGCAGTGCTAGGCCCCAGCAAGAGACCCAGTACTTC
CDR3aa: CSARPQQETQYF

abundance: -
v_gene: TRBV24-1
j_gene: TRBJ2-1
d_gene: -
CDR3nt: TGTGCCACCAGTCAGTCTGATGAGCAGTTCTTC
CDR3aa: CATSQSDEQFF

abundance: -
v_gene: TRBV5-1
j_gene: TRBJ2-7
d_gene: -
CDR3nt: TGCGCCAGCAGCTTGTTTCAGTCCTACGAGCAGTACTTC
CDR3aa: CASSLFQSYEQYF

abundance: many
v_gene: TRBV6-9
j_gene: TRBJ2-7
d_gene: TRBD1
CDR3nt: TGTGCCAGCAGTTACTCGAAAGGACAGGGGGCCGACGAGCAGTACTTC
CDR3aa: CASSYSKGQGADEQYF

abundance: many
v_gene: TRBV27
j_gene: TRBJ1-6
d_gene: -
CDR3nt: TGTGCCAGCAGCCCCGGACGGAGGGTGTCGGATTCACCCCTCCACTTT
CDR3aa: CASSPGRRVSDSPLHF

abundance: many
v_gene: TRBV7-9
j_gene: TRBJ2-7
d_gene: TRBD2
CDR3nt: TGTGCCAGCAGCGCTAATTTTCGGGGGGGAGCCTACGAGCAGTACTTC
CDR3aa: CASSANFRGGAYEQYF

abundance: -
v_gene: TRBV12-3/TRBV12-4
j_gene: TRBJ1-2
d_gene: -
CDR3nt: TGTGCCAGCAGCCGGCAGGGCTATGGCTACATCTTC
CDR3aa: CASSRQGYGYIF

abundance: many
v_gene: TRBV6-1
j_gene: TRBJ1-3
d_gene: -
CDR3nt: TGTGCCAGCAGCCTGACAGCTGGAAACACCATATATTTT
CDR3aa: CASSLTAGNTIYF

abundance: few
v_gene: TRBV10-2
j_gene: TRBJ1-3
d_gene: TRBD1
CDR3nt: TGCGCCAGCATAGGACAGGGGAGCTCTGGAAACACCATATATTTT
CDR3aa: CASIGQGSSGNTIYF

abundance: many
v_gene: TRBV3-1
j_gene: TRBJ2-1
d_gene: TRBD2
CDR3nt: TGTGCCAGCAGCCAAGGACTAGCGGGCCATGAGCAGTTCTTC
CDR3aa: CASSQGLAGHEQFF

abundance: many
v_gene: TRBV19
j_gene: TRBJ1-1
d_gene: -
CDR3nt: TGTGCGACAGGGAACACTGAAGCTTTCTTT
CDR3aa: CATGNTEAFF

abundance: -
v_gene: TRBV18
j_gene: TRBJ2-3
d_gene: TRBD2
CDR3nt: TGTGCCAGCTCACAGTGGGCTAGCGGGAGCACAGATACGCAGTATTTT
CDR3aa: CASSQWASGSTDTQYF

abundance: -
v_gene: TRBV5-1
j_gene: TRBJ2-2
d_gene: -
CDR3nt: TGCGCCAGCAAAGTGGGAGGATTTGATGGCGGGGAGCTGTTTTTT
CDR3aa: CASKVGGFDGGELFF